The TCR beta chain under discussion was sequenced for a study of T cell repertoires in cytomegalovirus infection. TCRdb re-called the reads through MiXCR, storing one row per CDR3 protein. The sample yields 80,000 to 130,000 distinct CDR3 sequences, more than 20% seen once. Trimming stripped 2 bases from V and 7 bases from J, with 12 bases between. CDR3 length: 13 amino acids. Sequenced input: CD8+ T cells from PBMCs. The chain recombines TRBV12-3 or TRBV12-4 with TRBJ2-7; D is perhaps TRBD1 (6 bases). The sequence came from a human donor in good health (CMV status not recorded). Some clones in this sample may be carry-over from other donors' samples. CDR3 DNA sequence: TGTGCCAGCAGTTTAACAGGGAAAGGGGAGCAGTACTTC. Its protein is CASSLTGKGEQYF.